The 30 T cell receptor beta chains reported below all come from one sample, sequenced in a study of regulatory T cells in long-lasting Graves disease. HTBI primers from iRepertoire and Arm-PCR of CDR3 regions yielded the TCR beta libraries. TCRdb ran MiXCR on the multiplex PCR reads and lists one entry per CDR3 protein. This table holds more than 650,000 distinct CDR3 sequences, about 32% found once. Specified time point: persistent/refractory GD, antithyroid drugs over 5 years with positive TRAb. The TCR library was prepared using RNA isolated from PBMCs. This specimen consisted of peripheral blood mononuclear cells (PBMCs), obtained when the disease was refractory, from a patient treated with antithyroid drugs. These receptors all stem from a female donor with Graves disease.

The J gene is TRBJ2-1, the V gene TRBV15; 14 nucleotides agree with TRBD2. The CDR3 is made up of 16 amino acids. Germline lookup yields CDR1 LNHNV and CDR2 YYDKDF (reference sequence). The V and J ends lost 7 bases and 6 bases, in that order; junction bases with no gene match: 8. CDR3 loop: CATMGLAGAVSNEQFF. CDR3 sequence (DNA): TGTGCCACCATGGGACTAGCGGGAGCCGTCAGCAATGAGCAGTTCTTC.

The rearrangement joins TRBV14 to TRBJ2-5; D is perhaps TRBD1 (6 bases). Per germline, CDR1 SGHDN and CDR2 FVKESK. The CDR3 spans 14 residues. Deletions cut 4 bases from V and 10 bases from J, with 19 bases between. The CDR3 DNA follows: TGTGCCAGCAGCCCTAGGACAGCAAGAGATGACCAGTACTTC. Residues: CASSPRTARDDQYF.

This clonotype was recorded at least ten times. An end of the junction differs from the germline gene, which may be a read error. The rearrangement uses TRBV5-1 and TRBJ1-2, with D maybe TRBD1 (5 bases). The CDR3 extends over 14 amino acids. CDR1 SGHRS and CDR2 YFSETQ come from the germline V gene. The CDR3 loop reads CASSLGTSNYGYTF. The CDR3, as DNA: TGTGCCAGCAGTCTCGGGACTTCTAACTATGGCTACACCTTC.

As concerns this clonotype: A much larger clone lies one base from this, so it may be a read error. The rearrangement links TRBV2 to TRBJ1-2, with D hard to call. V lost 8 bases to trimming and J lost 2 bases, with 9 bases between them. CDR1 is SNHLY and CDR2 is FYNNEI in the germline V gene. CDR3 length: 12 amino acids. The chain's CDR3 is CASPEGNYGYTF. The CDR3, as DNA: TGTGCCAGCCCAGAAGGGAACTATGGCTACACCTTC. Full variable domain (remainder filled in from reference TRBV2 and TRBJ1-2): EPEVTQTPSHQVTQMGQEVILRCVPISNHLYFYWYRQILGQKVEFLVSFYNNEISEKSEIFDDQFSVERPDGSNFTLKIRSTKLEDSAMYFCASPEGNYGYTFGSGTRLTVV.

This clonotype has ten or more counts. The chain has TRBV12-3 or TRBV12-4 and TRBJ1-2; D gene unclear. The CDR3 totals 14 residues. Trimming left V 5 bases short and J 5 bases short, with 15 bases between. CDR3 DNA: TGTGCCAGCAGTCCCCTCCGGGAGGAGTATGGCTACACCTTC. As protein: CASSPLREEYGYTF.

The rearrangement joins TRBV7-7 to TRBJ2-3, with 15 nucleotides matching TRBD2. Germline loops: CDR1 SSHAT, CDR2 FNYEAQ (reference sequence). The CDR3 runs 21 residues. V dropped 4 bases and J dropped 0; count of bases not matched to a gene: 14. CDR3 DNA sequence: TGTGCCAGCAGCTCGACAGGGCCGGGGACTAGCGGGAGGACTAGCACAGATACGCAGTATTTT. Translation gives CASSSTGPGTSGRTSTDTQYF.

This sequence joins TRBV7-3 and TRBJ2-2; tentatively, D is TRBD1 (6 bases). The CDR3 length is 13 residues. With 5 bases removed from V and 10 bases from J, the gap between germline ends came to 14 bases. Germline CDR1 is SGHTA and CDR2 is FQGTGA. The DNA for the CDR3 is TGTGCCAGCAGCCCACCCAGGGGAAAGGAGCTGTTTTTT. Encoded protein: CASSPPRGKELFF.

The table lists this clonotype with a few counts. This chain links TRBV7-9 with TRBJ2-7, with 10 nucleotides matching TRBD1. V gave up 5 bases and J gave up 8 bases; unmatched junction bases: 3. CDR1 is SEHNR and CDR2 is FQNEAQ in the germline V gene (reference sequence). This CDR3 has 12 amino acids. CDR3 in DNA: TGTGCCAGCAGCGAGACAGGGGGCCAGCAGTACTTC. The encoded protein is CASSETGGQQYF.

This clonotype was observed many times. The V gene is TRBV28, the J gene TRBJ1-2; 7 positions match TRBD1. This CDR3 is built from 15 residues. Unmatched junction bases numbered 11, after V lost 6 bases and J lost 4 bases. Germline V gene lookup returns CDR1 MDHEN and CDR2 SYDVKM. CDR3: CASSRQGGHIYGYTF. The CDR3 DNA follows: TGTGCCAGCAGCCGTCAGGGGGGCCATATCTATGGCTACACCTTC.

A single count supports this clonotype. This chain links TRBV5-5 with TRBJ1-6; D not resolved. The CDR3 runs to 14 residues. Trimming left V 0 bases short and J 9 bases short, with 10 bases between. Germline V CDR1 and CDR2: SGHKS, YYEKEE (reference sequence). CDR3 DNA: TGTGCCAGCAGCTTGGGGGTCGAGAGTTCACCCCTCCACTTT. Its protein product is CASSLGVESSPLHF.

This clonotype has a handful of counts. The chain combines TRBV6-5 with TRBJ1-5; D gene unclear. Trimming took 0 bases from V and 6 from J, leaving 9 bases between them. Germline CDR1 and CDR2: MNHEY and SVGAGI. This CDR3 spans 14 amino acids. The CDR3 nucleotides read TGTGCCAGCAGTTACTCGGGATTTGGTCAGCCCCAGCATTTT. Translation: CASSYSGFGQPQHF.

V usage is TRBV12-3 or TRBV12-4 and J usage is TRBJ2-1; D gene unclear. The CDR3 runs to 11 residues. V was cut by 7 bases and J by 6 bases, with 7 bases left in between. CDR3 nucleotides: TGTGCCAGCACCTCCCTCAATGAGCAGTTCTTC. The encoded protein is CASTSLNEQFF.

This clonotype was found a few times. Written as DNA, the CDR3 is TGCAGCGTTGTATCGGGGGGCGATTACGAGCAGTACTTC. This gives the protein CSVVSGGDYEQYF. The chain employs TRBV29-1 and TRBJ2-7; possible D gene TRBD2, 7 bases. Germline V gene lookup returns CDR1 SQVTM and CDR2 ANQGSEA. The V end was cut by 4 bases, the J end by 4 bases, with 14 bases between. There are 13 residues in the CDR3.

V gene TRBV11-2 combines with J gene TRBJ1-2, with TRBD1 identical over 8 bases. The V and J ends lost 5 bases and 3 bases, in that order; junction bases with no gene match: 5. Germline V CDR1 and CDR2: SGHAT, FQNNGV. CDR3 size: 14 residues. The CDR3 DNA sequence: TGTGCCAGCAGCCCCGCAGGGGGCGACTATGGCTACACCTTC. It codes for CASSPAGGDYGYTF.

This clonotype was seen more than once but under ten times. The CDR3 sequence: CASKTTGGNSPLHF. DNA for the CDR3: TGTGCCAGCAAGACGACAGGGGGCAATTCACCCCTCCACTTT. The rearrangement joins TRBV2 to TRBJ1-6; 10 bases align to TRBD1. Trimming took 7 bases from V and 7 from J; bases not matched to a gene: 4. Germline V CDR1 and CDR2: SNHLY, FYNNEI. This CDR3 contains 14 residues.

The chain carries TRBV20-1 and TRBJ1-3; D is ambiguous. The CDR3 extends over 16 amino acids. Germline lookup yields CDR1 DFQATT and CDR2 SNEGSKA (reference sequence). Deletions cut 1 base from V and 0 bases from J, with 13 bases between. The CDR3 sequence is CSARGGFGVSGNTIYF. DNA of the CDR3: TGCAGTGCTAGAGGAGGGTTTGGGGTCTCTGGAAACACCATATATTTT.

This clonotype was found many times. The rearrangement joins TRBV28 to TRBJ1-2, with 10 positions matching TRBD1. The CDR3 is 15 amino acids. The ends lost 4 bases at V and 5 bases at J; junction bases unmatched: 7. CDR1 MDHEN and CDR2 SYDVKM come from the germline V gene. CDR3 sequence: CASSSRTGGWYGYTF. In nucleotides, the CDR3 is TGTGCCAGCAGTTCCCGGACAGGGGGATGGTATGGCTACACCTTC.

Ten or more counts support this clonotype. This chain uses TRBV12-3 or TRBV12-4 with TRBJ2-7; 7 bases map to TRBD2. V shed 6 bases, J shed 3 bases, and the junction held 5 bases outside the gene matches. CDR3 length: 13 amino acids. The CDR3 bases are TGTGCCAGCAGCACGGGACTACTCTACGAGCAGTACTTC. Translation: CASSTGLLYEQYF.

This clonotype is a singleton in its sample. The CDR3 end shows no conserved phenylalanine or tryptophan, and so a read error is likely. The gene calls are TRBV5-1 and TRBJ1-5; D gene unclear. V was shortened by 0 bases and J by 2 bases, with 3 bases between the two germline ends. Germline V lookup: CDR1 SGHRS, CDR2 YFSETQ. There are 13 residues in the CDR3. CDR3 bases: TGCGCCAGCAGCTTGGATCGCAATCAGCCCCAGCATGTT. Translated, it gives CASSLDRNQPQHV.

The chain recombines TRBV12-3 or TRBV12-4 with TRBJ2-1, with D perhaps matching TRBD2 (6 bases). Trimming took 2 bases from V and 5 from J, leaving 13 bases between them. The CDR3 runs 15 residues. The CDR3 loop is CASSLQGGVNNEQFF. CDR3 sequence (DNA): TGTGCCAGCAGTTTACAGGGCGGGGTGAACAATGAGCAGTTCTTC.

The chain links TRBV2 to TRBJ2-3; D is uncertain. The CDR3 length is 12 residues. Trimming removed 7 bases from V and 5 bases from J, with 10 bases in between. The germline V gene has CDR1 SNHLY and CDR2 FYNNEI. The CDR3 is CASTEGGDTQYF. In DNA, the CDR3 is TGTGCCAGCACCGAAGGCGGAGATACGCAGTATTTT.

This clonotype was recorded a few times. The chain is built from TRBV6-2 or TRBV6-3 and TRBJ1-5; D unresolved. Per the germline V gene, CDR1 is MNHEY and CDR2 is SVGEGT. CDR3 length: 13 residues. Trimming cost V 2 bases and J 3 bases, with 5 bases left between them. The CDR3 DNA follows: TGTGCCAGCAGTTACGCCACCAATCAGCCCCAGCATTTT. This translates into CASSYATNQPQHF.

This clonotype was recorded at least ten times. The gene calls are TRBV11-2 and TRBJ2-5; D ambiguous. This CDR3 comprises 13 residues. CDR1 and CDR2 from the germline V gene are SGHAT and FQNNGV. Trimming removed 3 bases from V and 5 bases from J, with 10 bases in between. The CDR3 loop is CASSFGRYETQYF. The CDR3 nucleotides are TGTGCCAGCAGCTTCGGACGGTACGAGACCCAGTACTTC.

The sample holds many counts of this clonotype. The chain links TRBV6-4 to TRBJ1-1; 9 bases map to TRBD1. V lost 5 bases to trimming and J lost 5 bases; unmatched junction nucleotides: 9. The CDR3 covers 15 residues. Per the germline V gene, CDR1 is MRHNA and CDR2 is SNTAGT. The CDR3 DNA reads as TGTGCCAGCAGTTCACGACAGGGGGGAGGAACTGAAGCTTTCTTT. It encodes CASSSRQGGGTEAFF.

This clonotype was picked up one time. The chain employs TRBV5-1 and TRBJ1-1; 7 bases agree with TRBD1. Germline V lookup: CDR1 SGHRS, CDR2 YFSETQ. The CDR3 runs to 14 residues. Losses at the gene ends were 4 bases for V and 4 bases for J; bases not matched to a gene: 7. CDR3 region: CASSPFDRATEAFF. As DNA, the CDR3 is TGCGCCAGCAGCCCCTTCGACAGGGCCACTGAAGCTTTCTTT.

The table lists this clonotype with a few counts. The J gene is TRBJ1-5, the V gene TRBV7-9; weak D call: TRBD1 (5 bases). Germline V gene data show CDR1 as SEHNR and CDR2 as FQNEAQ (reference sequence). This CDR3 region has 14 residues. V lost 5 bases and J 5 bases, leaving 13 bases between the germline ends. Here the CDR3 reads CASSPGRGDQPQHF. The CDR3 nucleotides are TGTGCCAGCAGCCCGGGTAGGGGCGATCAGCCCCAGCATTTT.

This clonotype came up a few times. V and J are TRBV5-8 and TRBJ1-6, with D possibly being TRBD1 (6 bases). Germline V gene sequence: CDR1 SGHTS, CDR2 YDEGEE. V dropped 4 bases and J dropped 7 bases, with 15 bases sitting between them. The CDR3 is 15 amino acids. CDR3: CASSASDRRNSPLHF. CDR3 in DNA: TGTGCCAGCAGCGCTTCCGACAGGAGGAATTCACCCCTCCACTTT.

This clonotype was detected only once. J is TRBJ2-3 and V is TRBV4-2, with D tentatively TRBD1 (5 bases). Trimming removed 2 bases at V and 3 bases at J, with 9 bases between. Germline CDR1 and CDR2: LGHNA and YNFKEQ. CDR3 length equals 14 residues. CDR3 region: CASSQSGFTDTQYF. The DNA of the CDR3 is TGTGCCAGCAGCCAATCAGGGTTTACAGATACGCAGTATTTT.

This clonotype was seen ten or more times. The chain has TRBV11-2 and TRBJ2-7; D is possibly TRBD1 or TRBD2 (5 bases each). The CDR3 has 15 residues. V lost 5 bases and J 4 bases, leaving 18 bases between the germline ends. Per germline, CDR1 SGHAT and CDR2 FQNNGV. CDR3 sequence reads: CASSRNRDGSYEQYF. The CDR3, as DNA: TGTGCCAGCAGCCGAAACCGGGACGGTAGTTACGAGCAGTACTTC.

CDR3 nucleotides: TGTGCCAGCAGCCAAGGTCCTTCTAGATCCTACGAGCAGTACTTC. This translates into CASSQGPSRSYEQYF. The chain joins TRBV3-1 to TRBJ2-7; no firm D call. V gave up 1 base and J gave up 1 base, with 11 bases separating them. The CDR3 contains 15 residues. The germline CDR1 and CDR2 sequences are LGHDT and YNNKEL (reference sequence).